This T cell receptor (beta chain) was retrieved from a study of blood T cell repertoires in COVID-19. Study context: Sites in the United States, Italy and Spain provided acute and convalescent COVID-19 samples. Nucleic acid was either cDNA or gDNA, and it came from T cells, B-cell-depleted T cells, or PBMCs.

Methods used by the authors: Researchers report that nucleated cell counts were estimated from reference gene primer amplification. Here immunoSEQ multiplex PCR was the method, and the copy in TCRdb shows in-frame clones only, minus some. That table supplies the V and J calls and clone size; D and trimming were determined from the DNA. This table holds approximately 410,000 clones, about nine tenths found once. The CDR3 loop spans 14 amino acids. The V gene end was trimmed by 3 bases and the J gene end by 5 bases; junction bases not matched to a gene: 7. Germline CDR1 reads SGDLS; CDR2 reads YYNGEE. The chain joins TRBV9 to TRBJ1-1; 7 bases match TRBD1. Sequencing was performed on peripheral blood. The sequence derives from a woman aged 30 to 39 with active or convalescent COVID-19. CDR3 loop: CASSEQGIGTEAFF. In DNA, the CDR3 is TGTGCCAGCAGCGAACAGGGGATAGGAACTGAAGCTTTCTTT. Supplemented by reference TRBV9 and TRBJ1-1, the full variable domain reads DSGVTQTPKHLITATGQRVTLRCSPRSGDLSVYWYQQSLDQGLQFLIQYYNGEERAKGNILERFSAQQFPDLHSELNLSSLELGDSALYFCASSEQGIGTEAFFGQGTRLTVV.